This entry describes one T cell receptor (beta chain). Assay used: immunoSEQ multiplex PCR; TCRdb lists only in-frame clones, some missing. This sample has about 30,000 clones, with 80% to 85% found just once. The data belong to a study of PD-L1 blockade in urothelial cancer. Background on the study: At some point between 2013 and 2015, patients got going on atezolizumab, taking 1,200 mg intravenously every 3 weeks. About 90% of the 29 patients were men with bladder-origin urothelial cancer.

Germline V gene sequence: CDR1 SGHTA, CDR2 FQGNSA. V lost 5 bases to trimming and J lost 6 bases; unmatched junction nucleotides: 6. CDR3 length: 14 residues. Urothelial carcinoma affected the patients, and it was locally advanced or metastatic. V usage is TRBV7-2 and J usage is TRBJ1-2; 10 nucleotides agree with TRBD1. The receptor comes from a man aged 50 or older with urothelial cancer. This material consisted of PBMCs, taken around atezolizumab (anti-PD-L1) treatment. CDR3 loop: CASSLMTGGDGYTF. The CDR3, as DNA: TGTGCCAGCAGCCTCATGACAGGGGGCGATGGCTACACCTTC. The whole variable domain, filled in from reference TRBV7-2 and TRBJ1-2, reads GAGVSQSPSNKVTEKGKDVELRCDPISGHTALYWYRQSLGQGLEFLIYFQGNSAPDKSGLPSDRFSAERTGGSVSTLTIQRTQQEDSAVYLCASSLMTGGDGYTFGSGTRLTVV.